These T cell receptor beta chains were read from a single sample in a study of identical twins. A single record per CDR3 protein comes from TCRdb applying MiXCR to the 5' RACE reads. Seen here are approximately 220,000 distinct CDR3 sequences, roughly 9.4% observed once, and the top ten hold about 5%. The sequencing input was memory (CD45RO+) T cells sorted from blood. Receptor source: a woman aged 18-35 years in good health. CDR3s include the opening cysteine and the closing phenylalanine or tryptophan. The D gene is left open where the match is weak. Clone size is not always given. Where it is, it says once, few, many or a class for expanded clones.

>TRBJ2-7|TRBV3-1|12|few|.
CASSQRAYEQYF
TGTGCCAGCAGCCAAAGGGCCTACGAGCAGTACTTC
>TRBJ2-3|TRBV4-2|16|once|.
CASSVRSGKGADTQYF
TGTGCCAGCAGCGTCCGGTCCGGGAAAGGAGCAGATACGCAGTATTTT
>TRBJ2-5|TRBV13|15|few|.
CASSLTGAFQETQYF
TGTGCCAGCAGCCTAACGGGTGCCTTCCAAGAGACCCAGTACTTC
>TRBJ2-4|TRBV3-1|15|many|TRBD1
CASSQWGDRENIQYF
TGTGCCAGCAGCCAATGGGGGGACAGGGAAAACATTCAGTACTTC
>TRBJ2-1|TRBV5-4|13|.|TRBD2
CASSLSGAREQFF
TGTGCCAGCAGCTTGAGCGGGGCCAGAGAGCAGTTCTTC
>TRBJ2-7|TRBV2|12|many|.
CASSEGGYEQYF
TGTGCCAGCAGTGAAGGGGGCTACGAGCAGTACTTC
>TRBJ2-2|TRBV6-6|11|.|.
CASSYSTYLFF
TGTGCCAGCAGTTACTCGACTTATCTGTTTTTT
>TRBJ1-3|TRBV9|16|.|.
CASSVEVRVSGNTIYF
TGTGCCAGCAGCGTCGAAGTCAGGGTTTCAGGAAACACCATATATTTT
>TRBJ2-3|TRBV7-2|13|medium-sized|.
CASSLAGGVLQYF
TGTGCCAGCAGCTTAGCCGGGGGCGTTTTGCAGTATTTT
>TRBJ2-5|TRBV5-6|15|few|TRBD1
CASSLGQGGTETQYF
TGTGCCAGCAGCTTGGGACAGGGTGGGACGGAGACCCAGTACTTC
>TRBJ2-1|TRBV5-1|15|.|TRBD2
CASSLGHGTSNEQFF
TGCGCCAGCAGCTTGGGACACGGGACTAGCAATGAGCAGTTCTTC
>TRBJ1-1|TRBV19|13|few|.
CASSRRQPAEAFF
TGTGCCAGTAGTAGAAGACAGCCTGCTGAAGCTTTCTTT
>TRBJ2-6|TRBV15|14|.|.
CATTADSGANVLTF
TGTGCCACCACTGCGGACTCTGGGGCCAACGTCCTGACTTTC
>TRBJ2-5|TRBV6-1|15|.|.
CASSEGTSSVETQYF
TGTGCCAGCAGTGAAGGGACCAGTAGCGTGGAGACCCAGTACTTC
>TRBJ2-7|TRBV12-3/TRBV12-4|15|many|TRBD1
CASSRRGTGQDEQYF
TGTGCCAGCAGCCGGCGTGGGACAGGGCAAGACGAGCAGTACTTC
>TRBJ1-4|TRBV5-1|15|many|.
CASSLTGLTNEKLFF
TGCGCCAGCAGCTTGACGGGACTGACAAATGAAAAACTGTTTTTT
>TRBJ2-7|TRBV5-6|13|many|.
CASSLFQTYEQYF
TGTGCCAGCAGCTTGTTCCAGACCTACGAGCAGTACTTC
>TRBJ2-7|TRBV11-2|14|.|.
CASSLGVRNYEQYF
TGTGCCAGCAGCTTAGGCGTAAGAAACTACGAGCAGTACTTC
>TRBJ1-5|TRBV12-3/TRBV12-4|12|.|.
CASTEGGQPQHF
TGTGCCAGCACCGAGGGGGGCCAGCCCCAGCATTTT
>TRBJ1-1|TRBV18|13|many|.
CASSPQFDTEAFF
TGTGCCAGCTCACCACAGTTTGACACTGAAGCTTTCTTT
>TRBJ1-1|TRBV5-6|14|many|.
CASSFLGERTEAFF
TGTGCCAGCAGCTTCTTAGGGGAGAGGACTGAAGCTTTCTTT
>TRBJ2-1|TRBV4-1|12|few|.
CASSQEGRAKFF
TGCGCCAGCAGCCAAGAGGGCCGAGCTAAGTTCTTC
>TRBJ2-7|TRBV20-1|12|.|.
CSAAGHSYEQYF
TGCAGTGCTGCCGGACATTCCTACGAGCAGTACTTC
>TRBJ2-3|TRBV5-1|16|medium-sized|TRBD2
CASSLNSGGAADTQYF
TGCGCCAGCAGCTTGAATAGCGGGGGGGCCGCAGATACGCAGTATTTT
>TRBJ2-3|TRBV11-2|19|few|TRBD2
CASSLGGLAGRSRTDTQYF
TGTGCCAGCAGCTTAGGGGGGCTAGCGGGGCGTTCCCGCACAGATACGCAGTATTTT
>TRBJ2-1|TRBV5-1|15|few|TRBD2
CASSPGLARNNEQFF
TGCGCCAGCAGCCCGGGACTAGCGCGGAACAATGAGCAGTTCTTC
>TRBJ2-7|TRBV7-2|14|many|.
CASSLRIASYEQYF
TGTGCCAGCAGCCTACGAATAGCGTCCTACGAGCAGTACTTC
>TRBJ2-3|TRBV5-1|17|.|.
CASTLLTGPQGTDTQYF
TGCGCCAGCACACTGCTTACCGGGCCCCAGGGCACAGATACGCAGTATTTT
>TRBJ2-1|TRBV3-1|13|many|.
CASSPKVYGEQFF
TGTGCCAGCAGCCCCAAGGTATACGGTGAGCAGTTCTTC
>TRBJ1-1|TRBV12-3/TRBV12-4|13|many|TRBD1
CASSPGQYTEAFF
TGTGCCAGCAGTCCGGGACAGTACACTGAAGCTTTCTTT
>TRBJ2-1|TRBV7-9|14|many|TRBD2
CASTWGLALNEQFF
TGTGCCAGTACGTGGGGACTAGCCCTAAATGAGCAGTTCTTC
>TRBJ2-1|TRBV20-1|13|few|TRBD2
CSATGTRGNEQFF
TGCAGTGCCACCGGGACTAGGGGCAATGAGCAGTTCTTC
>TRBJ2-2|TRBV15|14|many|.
CATSRDKGSGELFF
TGTGCCACCAGCAGAGATAAGGGTTCCGGGGAGCTGTTTTTT
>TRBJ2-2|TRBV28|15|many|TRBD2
CASSFQGGAVGELFF
TGTGCCAGCAGTTTCCAGGGAGGGGCGGTCGGGGAGCTGTTTTTT
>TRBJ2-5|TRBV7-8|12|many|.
CASSLVTETQYF
TGTGCCAGCAGCTTAGTAACAGAGACCCAGTACTTC
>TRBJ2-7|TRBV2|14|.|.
CASHGDFPGGEQYF
TGTGCCAGCCACGGGGACTTTCCCGGGGGAGAGCAGTACTTC
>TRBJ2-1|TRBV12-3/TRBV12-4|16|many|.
CASSLWGGAGYNEQFF
TGTGCCAGCAGTTTATGGGGCGGGGCGGGTTACAATGAGCAGTTCTTC
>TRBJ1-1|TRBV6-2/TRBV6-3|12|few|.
CASSYRITEAFF
TGTGCCAGCAGTTACCGCATCACTGAAGCTTTCTTT
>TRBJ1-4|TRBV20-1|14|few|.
CSATDKPSNEKLFF
TGCAGTGCGACCGATAAGCCGAGTAATGAAAAACTGTTTTTT
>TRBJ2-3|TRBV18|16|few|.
CASSPSSGQSTDTQYF
TGTGCCAGCTCACCCTCGAGCGGCCAGAGCACAGATACGCAGTATTTT
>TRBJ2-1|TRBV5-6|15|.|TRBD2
CASSLGGSPRREQFF
TGTGCCAGCAGCTTGGGCGGGAGCCCAAGGCGTGAGCAGTTCTTC
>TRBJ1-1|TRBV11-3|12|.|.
CASSVLNTEAFF
TGTGCCAGCAGCGTGTTGAACACTGAAGCTTTCTTT
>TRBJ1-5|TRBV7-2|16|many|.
CASSRSQAGYNQPQHF
TGTGCCAGCAGCCGCTCTCAGGCGGGATACAATCAGCCCCAGCATTTT
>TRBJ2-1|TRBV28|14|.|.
CASTRGYIFNEQFF
TGTGCCAGCACGCGGGGTTACATTTTCAATGAGCAGTTCTTC
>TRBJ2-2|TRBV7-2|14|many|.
CASSLVLNTGELFF
TGTGCCAGCAGCTTAGTACTGAACACCGGGGAGCTGTTTTTT
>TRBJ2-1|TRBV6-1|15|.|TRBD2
CASRQTSGRFYEQFF
TGTGCCAGCAGGCAGACTAGCGGGAGATTCTATGAGCAGTTCTTC
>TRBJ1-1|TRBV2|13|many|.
CASRGDLNTEAFF
TGTGCCAGCAGGGGCGACCTCAACACTGAAGCTTTCTTT
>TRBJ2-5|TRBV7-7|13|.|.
CASSLNFQETQYF
TGTGCCAGCAGCTTAAATTTTCAGGAGACCCAGTACTTC
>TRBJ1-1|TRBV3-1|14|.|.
CASSLLLLNTEAFF
TGTGCCAGCAGCCTTTTGTTATTGAACACTGAAGCTTTCTTT
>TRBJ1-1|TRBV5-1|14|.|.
CASSLITGQNEAFF
TGCGCCAGCAGCTTGATTACAGGGCAAAATGAAGCTTTCTTT
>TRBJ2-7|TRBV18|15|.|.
CASSPLENRDYEQYF
TGTGCCAGCTCACCACTCGAGAACCGCGACTACGAGCAGTACTTC
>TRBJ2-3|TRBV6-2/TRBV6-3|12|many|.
CASSYGLDTQYF
TGTGCCAGCAGTTACGGTTTGGATACGCAGTATTTT
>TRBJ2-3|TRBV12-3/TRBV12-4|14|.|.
CASSRMRGTDTQYF
TGTGCCAGCAGTAGAATGCGGGGCACAGATACGCAGTATTTT
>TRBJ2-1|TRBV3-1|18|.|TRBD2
CASSQDPETSGGYNEQFF
TGTGCCAGCAGCCAAGACCCCGAGACTAGCGGGGGTTACAATGAGCAGTTCTTC
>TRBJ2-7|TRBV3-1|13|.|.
CASSLAPDTRSYF
TGTGCCAGCAGCCTTGCACCGGACACGCGGAGCTACTTC
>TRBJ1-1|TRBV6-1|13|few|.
CASNPNLGTEAFF
TGTGCCAGCAACCCGAACTTAGGGACTGAAGCTTTCTTT
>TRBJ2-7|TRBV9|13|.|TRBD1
CASSPRGRYEQYF
TGTGCCAGCAGCCCGAGGGGGCGCTACGAGCAGTACTTC
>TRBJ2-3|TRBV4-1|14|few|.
CASSQGTAADTQYF
TGCGCCAGCAGCCAAGGGACGGCGGCAGATACGCAGTATTTT
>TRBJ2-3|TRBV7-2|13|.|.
CASSFRPTDTQYF
TGTGCCAGCAGCTTCCGTCCCACAGATACGCAGTATTTT